Described below is a single T cell receptor beta chain sequence and its context. The record originates from a study of blood T cell repertoires in COVID-19. About the study: COVID-19 samples from acute and convalescent phases originated in the United States, Italy and Spain.

The repertoire was sequenced with immunoSEQ multiplex PCR; TCRdb's copy has only in-frame clones and lacks some. The sample lists under 150,000 clones; 75% to 90% were seen once. What was sequenced was peripheral blood. The sequence was obtained from a woman aged 60-70 years with active COVID-19.

The CDR3 spells CASSSGQVDGNTIYF. The CDR3 region has the DNA TGTGCCAGCAGTTCAGGACAGGTCGACGGAAACACCATATATTTT. The chain combines TRBV28 with TRBJ1-3, with 7 bases that match TRBD1. From germline, CDR1 is MDHEN and CDR2 SYDVKM. After removal of 4 bases from V and 4 bases from J, the junction contained 7 bases not matched to a gene. The CDR3 has 15 residues.